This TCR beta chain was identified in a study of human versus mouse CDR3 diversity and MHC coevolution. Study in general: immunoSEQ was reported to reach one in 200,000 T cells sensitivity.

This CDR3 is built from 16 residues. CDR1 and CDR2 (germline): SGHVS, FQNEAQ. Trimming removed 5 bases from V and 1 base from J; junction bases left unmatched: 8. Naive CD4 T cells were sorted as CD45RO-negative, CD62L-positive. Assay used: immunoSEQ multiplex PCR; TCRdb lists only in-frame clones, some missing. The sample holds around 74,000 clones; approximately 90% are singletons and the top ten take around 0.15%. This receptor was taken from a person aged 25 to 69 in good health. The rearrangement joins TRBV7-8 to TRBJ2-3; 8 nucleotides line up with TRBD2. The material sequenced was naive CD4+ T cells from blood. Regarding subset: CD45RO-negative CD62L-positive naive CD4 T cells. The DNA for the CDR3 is TGTGCCAGCAGCCACAAACTAGCGGCCGGCACAGATACGCAGTATTTT. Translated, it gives CASSHKLAAGTDTQYF.